A selection of T cell receptor beta chains follows, all from one sample in a study of regulatory dendritic cells for organ transplantation. The assay was immunoSEQ multiplex PCR, and TCRdb's table has in-frame clones only and misses some. The table records 18,000 or so clones, over 75% of them present only once. These receptors are not linked to any known antigen. The sequenced sample consisted of memory CD4+ T cells from blood cultured with regulatory dendritic cells. These TCRs come from a human donor in good health. The CDR3 runs from the conserved cysteine through the conserved F or W.

V gene,CDR3 protein
TRBV6-5,CASSYSGFPAQETQYF
TRBV7-3,CASSPTGGRALNEQFF
TRBV19,CASRDRGSYNSPLHF
TRBV6-1,CASSELAGSPDTQYF
TRBV30,CASQVASGNTIYF
TRBV6-5,CASRESGYQPQHF
TRBV5-4,CASSSRTGAQYEQFF
TRBV5-6,CASSSVEDSFRLNYEQYF
TRBV6-4,CASSFSGGATDTQYF
TRBV6-6,CASSYRQGDTGELFF
TRBV7-2,CASSFLTGYGENEQFF
TRBV7-2,CASSLASKNNYGYTF
TRBV6-1,CASTDRPQHYEQYF
TRBV18,CASSPRQDTEAFF
TRBV29-1,CSVVTGYGYTF
TRBV30,CAWSEGTSINEQFF
TRBV6-6,CASSQDRSGANVLTF
TRBV2,CASKRQGGPLHF
TRBV5-1,CASSLKFRVRANEKLFF
TRBV19,CAGFGSTSTDTQYF
TRBV5-4,CASSPSRNYGYTF
TRBV10-1,CASSESNLEGVNEQFF
TRBV11-1,CASSLDRGTEAFF
TRBV7-4,CASSLRQDAPNYGYTF
TRBV30,CAWGGWLARGDTQYF
TRBV25-1,CASSSAGADYNEQFF
TRBV30,CAWTRDRGNTIYF
TRBV18,CASSGQGGGRTEAFF
TRBV21-1,CASTTPQSGRDTGELFF
TRBV10-3,CAIGQGPQETQYF
TRBV5-6,CASSLRTEQYF
TRBV4-2,CASSQDGRATQETQYF
TRBV5-1,CASSLNGGETQYF
TRBV27,CASSRGTEAFF
TRBV30,CAWSATGSDTQYF
TRBV9,CASSPTANYGYTF
TRBV29-1,CSGYRERGTEAFF
TRBV5-1,CASSGTGSYEQYF
TRBV6-5,CASSYLGDSYEQYF
TRBV11-2,CASSFKGGNRYLNYGYTF
TRBV4-3,CASSQGARTGGYNEQFF
TRBV6-1,CASNDRDGSPLHF
TRBV7-2,CASSLEYGYEQYF
TRBV6-5,CASSYDLRGEKLFF
TRBV12-5,CASGGDSLGNTIYF
TRBV2,CASGTGGFSTDTQYF
TRBV4-3,CASSPGLAGGAGELFF
TRBV9,CASSVSRGAADTQYF
TRBV2,CASGGQGFEKLFF
TRBV9,CASSVGLAGGRDTQYF
TRBV19,CASSWGGFTGVEAFF
TRBV7-2,CASSPGADTQYF
TRBV7-9,CASRSAGRTGREQFF